This T cell receptor (beta chain) was recovered during a study of T cells in localized non-small cell lung cancer. Findings and caveats of the study: Heterogeneity stays possible, as sequencing covered only one tumor region. Paired adjacent lung recovered a median around 60 of the top 100 tumor clones. Of the tissues analyzed, uninvolved adjacent lung showed maximal T cell clonality, greater than tumor. Longer overall survival was linked to higher blood T cell density.

Produced via immunoSEQ multiplex PCR; TCRdb's table is partial and in-frame only. This table has around 130,000 clones, about 89% appearing once. There are 13 residues in the CDR3. Germline assignment: CDR1 MNHEY and CDR2 SVGAGI. This clone was observed a single time. Antigen specificity is unknown. Compared with germline, one end of the junction differs, possibly owing to a read error. The gene calls are TRBV6-5 and TRBJ2-7; 7 bases fit TRBD1. The TCR was taken from a female donor older than 55 with stage I lung adenocarcinoma. The sample was peripheral blood, taken before any cancer treatment. CDR3 region: CAGRGTATYEQYF. The CDR3 DNA reads TGTGCCGGCAGGGGGACAGCTACCTACGAGCAGTACTTC.